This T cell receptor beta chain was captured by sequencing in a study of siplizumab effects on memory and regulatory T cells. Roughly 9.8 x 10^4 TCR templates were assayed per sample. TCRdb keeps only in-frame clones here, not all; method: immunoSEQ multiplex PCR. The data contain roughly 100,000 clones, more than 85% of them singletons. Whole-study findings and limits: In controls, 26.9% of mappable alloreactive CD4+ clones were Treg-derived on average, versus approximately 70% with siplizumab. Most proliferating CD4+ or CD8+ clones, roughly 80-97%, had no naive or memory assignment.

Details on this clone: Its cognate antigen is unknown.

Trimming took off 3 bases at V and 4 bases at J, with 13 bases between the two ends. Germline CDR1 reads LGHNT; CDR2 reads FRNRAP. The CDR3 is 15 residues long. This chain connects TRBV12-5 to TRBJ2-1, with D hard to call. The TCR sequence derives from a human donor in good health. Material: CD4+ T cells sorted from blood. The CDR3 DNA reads TGTGCTAGTGGTTTCGGCAATCCTCGATACAATGAGCAGTTCTTC. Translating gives CASGFGNPRYNEQFF.